One sample yielded the 24 T cell receptor beta chains listed below, sequenced in a study of immune characterization of retroperitoneal liposarcoma. TCRdb recomputed calls from the PCR reads with MiXCR, one row per CDR3 protein. The sample lists about 1,600 distinct CDR3 sequences; roughly 43% were seen once. The sample comprised tumor tissue. All receptors come from a female donor with retroperitoneal liposarcoma.

This clonotype was seen a few times. The chain is built from TRBV10-3 and TRBJ2-3, with TRBD2 matching over 10 bases. J lost 4 bases, V lost 5 bases, and 15 bases had no gene match. Germline CDR1 is ENHRY and CDR2 is SYGVKD. This CDR3 contains 18 residues. The CDR3 DNA reads TGTGCCATCAGTCAGCCGGGACTAGCGCCAGTAAAGGCAGATACGCAGTATTTT. This translates into CAISQPGLAPVKADTQYF.

The rearrangement uses TRBV6-1 and TRBJ2-5; 7 bases agree with TRBD1. V dropped 6 bases and J dropped 3; count of bases not matched to a gene: 13. The CDR3 spans 16 residues. In germline, CDR1 is MNHNS, CDR2 SASEGT. As DNA, the CDR3 is TGTGCCAGCAGAAGGGTAGGACAGGCGGGTAAAGAGACCCAGTACTTC. It encodes CASRRVGQAGKETQYF.

This clonotype has a handful of counts. The chain combines TRBV6-1 with TRBJ2-4; TRBD1 is a possible D gene (6 bases). The DNA matches TRBJ2-7 better at its end, which makes the J call doubtful. This CDR3 spans 16 amino acids. Germline V gene data show CDR1 as MNHNS and CDR2 as SASEGT. The CDR3 nucleotides read TGTGCCAGCAGCCTCCGGACAGCGACCATCCTGAACGAGCAGTACTTC. This codes for CASSLRTATILNEQYF.

V gene TRBV7-6 combines with J gene TRBJ2-1; 7 nucleotides match TRBD1. The CDR3 loop spans 13 amino acids. After removal of 1 base from V and 10 bases from J, the junction contained 4 bases not matched to a gene. The germline V gene encodes CDR1 SGHVS and CDR2 FNYEAQ. This CDR3 reads CASSLGQGMEQFF. CDR3 DNA: TGTGCCAGCAGCTTAGGACAGGGTATGGAGCAGTTCTTC.

This chain connects TRBV6-1 to TRBJ2-1, with TRBD1 matching over 9 bases. The DNA end lines up better with TRBJ2-7; the J call may be wrong. This CDR3 has 14 residues. Germline CDR1 and CDR2: MNHNS and SASEGT. DNA for the CDR3: TGTGCCAGCAGGGAACCGGGACAGGGAGTCGAGCAGTACTTC. It is translated as CASREPGQGVEQYF.

In its sample, this clonotype ranks as medium-sized. The chain is built from TRBV6-1 and TRBJ2-5; unclear D gene. This CDR3 contains 14 residues. The germline gives CDR1 MNHNS, CDR2 SASEGT. V lost 4 bases and J 1 base, leaving 10 bases between the germline ends. CDR3 residues: CASSVGSGQETQYF. Written as DNA, the CDR3 is TGTGCCAGCAGTGTAGGGTCAGGCCAAGAGACCCAGTACTTC.

This clonotype is labeled hyperexpanded. This chain links TRBV10-2 with TRBJ2-3, with 7 bases matching TRBD2. The length of the CDR3 is 14 residues. V gave up 6 bases and J gave up 3 bases; unmatched junction bases: 6. Germline-derived CDR1 and CDR2 are WSHSY and SAAADI. The CDR3 DNA reads as TGCGCCAGCAGAACGGGGGGAGGTACAGATACGCAGTATTTT. Its protein product is CASRTGGGTDTQYF.

This sequence joins TRBV7-7 and TRBJ1-6; perhaps TRBD1 as D (5 bases). V gave up 6 bases and J gave up 7 bases, with 10 bases separating them. Germline V gives CDR1 SSHAT, CDR2 FNYEAQ (reference sequence). The CDR3 contains 13 residues. CDR3 region: CASRPPGNSPLHF. As DNA, the CDR3 is TGTGCCAGCAGGCCACCAGGGAATTCACCCCTCCACTTT. The full variable domain, completed using reference TRBV7-7 and TRBJ1-6, is GAGVSQSPRYKVTKRGQDVTLRCDPISSHATLYWYQQALGQGPEFLTYFNYEAQPDKSGLPSDRFSAERPEGSISTLTIQRTEQRDSAMYRCASRPPGNSPLHFGNGTRLTVT.

Comments on this clonotype: The junction does not match germline at one end; this may be a read error. The genes are TRBV10-1 and TRBJ2-4; TRBD1 matches at 9 bases. Per germline, CDR1 WNHNN and CDR2 SYGVQD (reference sequence). The CDR3 sequence is 10 residues long. CDR3 coding DNA: TGCGCCACTCCTGGGACAGGGAAGTTCTTC. It encodes CATPGTGKFF.

Note on this clonotype: One junction end does not reproduce the germline sequence, and a read error may be involved. This sequence joins TRBV5-3 and TRBJ2-5, with D hard to call. TRBV5-3 carries the ORF label, with uncertain function. The CDR3 is 13 residues long. The CDR3 sequence: CASSFPGQETQYF. CDR3 DNA: TGTGCCAGCAGCTTTCCAGGCCAAGAGACCCAGTACTTC.

By share, this clonotype counts as large. The J gene is TRBJ2-1, the V gene TRBV11-3, with D hard to call. Germline V gives CDR1 SGHNT, CDR2 YENEEA. The length of the CDR3 is 15 residues. V was clipped by 3 bases and J by 5 bases, with 14 bases between them. CDR3 sequence (DNA): TGTGCCAGCAGCTTCAGACGGACGGTTAACAATGAGCAGTTCTTC. It encodes CASSFRRTVNNEQFF.

The chain employs TRBV6-1 and TRBJ2-5, with 7 bases that match TRBD2. Trimming at V came to 6 bases and at J to 12 bases, leaving 16 bases not matched to a gene. Germline V gene lookup returns CDR1 MNHNS and CDR2 SASEGT. The CDR3 consists of 14 residues. The CDR3 nucleotides are TGTGCCAGCAGAAACCCGGGACTACACAACGAAGAGTACTTC. Protein: CASRNPGLHNEEYF.

The chain couples TRBV11-2 to TRBJ2-1; D might be TRBD2 (6 bases). The germline V and J ends were trimmed by 3 bases and 2 bases, with 8 bases remaining between them. The V gene's germline CDR1 is SGHAT and CDR2 FQNNGV. This CDR3 is 14 amino acids long. The DNA for the CDR3 is TGTGCCAGCAGCTTCGGGGAGGCCTACAATGAGCAGTTCTTC. Translation: CASSFGEAYNEQFF.

This clonotype turned up a few times. The V gene is TRBV7-2, the J gene TRBJ2-1; 9 bases align to TRBD2. CDR3 length: 14 residues. The germline V gene encodes CDR1 SGHTA and CDR2 FQGNSA. Losses at the gene ends were 5 bases for V and 10 bases for J; bases not matched to a gene: 9. In DNA form, the CDR3 reads TGTGCCAGCAGCCGCGGGGGGGCCCTCTGGGAGCAGTTCTTC. This encodes CASSRGGALWEQFF.

A remark on this clonotype: This clone may be a read error of a much larger clone one base away. The chain links TRBV7-6 to TRBJ2-1, with 7 bases matching TRBD2. The CDR3 runs 14 residues. Germline V gene data show CDR1 as SGHVS and CDR2 as FNYEAQ. V was pared by 1 base and J by 16 bases, with 13 bases of the junction left unmatched. CDR3 in DNA: TGTGCCAGCAGCTTAGAGGTGGTTCTAGCGGAACACTTCTTC. Residues: CASSLEVVLAEHFF.

This clonotype was detected only once. The rearrangement links TRBV6-9 to TRBJ1-2, with 12 bases matching TRBD1. The germline V gene has CDR1 MNHGY and CDR2 SVAAGI. V shed 2 bases, J shed 8 bases, and the junction held 9 bases outside the gene matches. CDR3 length: 16 residues. The chain's CDR3 is CASSYGTGGERAGYTF. The CDR3 region has the DNA TGTGCCAGCAGTTATGGGACAGGGGGCGAAAGGGCCGGCTACACCTTC.

This clonotype was seen only once. This chain joins TRBV7-2 and TRBJ2-1; D uncertain. The J call may be wrong; the DNA end is better matched by TRBJ2-7. The CDR3 is 11 amino acids. Germline V gene lookup returns CDR1 SGHTA and CDR2 FQGNSA. The CDR3 bases are TGTGCCAGCAGGCGAGCCTACGAGCAGTACTTC. Protein: CASRRAYEQYF.

The chain joins TRBV6-1 to TRBJ2-1, with D unclear. The CDR3 is 15 residues long. Germline V lookup: CDR1 MNHNS, CDR2 SASEGT. The V end was cut by 2 bases, the J end by 1 base, with 9 bases between. Here the CDR3 DNA reads TGTGCCAGCAGTGAATCGGCTTCTTCCTACAATGAGCAGTTCTTC. Its translation: CASSESASSYNEQFF.

This chain connects TRBV6-1 to TRBJ2-5; D is unresolved. The J call is in doubt because the DNA end fits TRBJ2-7 better. Germline loops: CDR1 MNHNS, CDR2 SASEGT. CDR3 size: 12 residues. The CDR3 loop is CALTGQTYEQYF. The DNA for the CDR3 is TGTGCCCTCACTGGGCAGACCTACGAGCAGTACTTC.

This clonotype counts as large (0.1 to 1%). The chain combines TRBV6-1 with TRBJ2-3; 10 positions match TRBD1. Germline V gene lookup returns CDR1 MNHNS and CDR2 SASEGT. The CDR3 consists of 16 residues. After removal of 6 bases from V and 4 bases from J, the junction contained 10 bases not matched to a gene. CDR3 region: CASRNPGQGPSDTQYF. The CDR3 DNA sequence: TGTGCCAGCAGAAACCCGGGACAGGGGCCCTCAGATACGCAGTATTTT.

V gene TRBV6-4 combines with J gene TRBJ2-2; D may correspond to TRBD1 or TRBD2 (6 bases each). V dropped 6 bases and J dropped 2 bases, with 10 bases sitting between them. CDR1 MRHNA and CDR2 SNTAGT come from the germline V gene. This CDR3 region has 14 residues. Here the CDR3 DNA reads TGTGCCAGCAGCACAGGGACTAACACCGGGGAGCTGTTTTTT. Translation gives CASSTGTNTGELFF.

This chain links TRBV6-5 with TRBJ2-1, with D possibly being TRBD1 or TRBD2 (5 bases each). The germline gives CDR1 MNHEY, CDR2 SVGAGI. The germline V and J ends were trimmed by 6 bases and 5 bases, with 17 bases remaining between them. This CDR3 is built from 15 residues. In DNA, the CDR3 is TGTGCCAGCAGGGGATTTAGGGGAGAACACAATGAGCAGTTCTTC. As protein: CASRGFRGEHNEQFF.

This clonotype was seen a few times. The chain is built from TRBV10-2 and TRBJ2-5; D gene ambiguous. The ends were cut back, 6 bases at V and 3 bases at J, with 11 bases in the middle. The CDR3 has 13 residues. From germline, CDR1 is WSHSY and CDR2 SAAADI. DNA for the CDR3: TGCGCCAGCAGGGCACGAGCCAAAGAGACCCAGTACTTC. Amino acid sequence: CASRARAKETQYF.

CDR3 in amino acids: CASSLFAGGGGNEQFF. CDR3 bases: TGTGCCAGCAGTTTATTTGCGGGCGGGGGAGGTAATGAGCAGTTCTTC. J is TRBJ2-1 and V is TRBV27; 7 positions agree with TRBD2. Germline-derived CDR1 and CDR2 are MNHEY and SMNVEV (reference sequence). This CDR3 has 16 residues. V was clipped by 1 base and J by 7 bases; unmatched bases: 10.